The 14 T cell receptor beta chains listed next were all sequenced from one sample in a study of cytomegalovirus exposure and HLA in healthy donors. Primers: 60 Vbeta forward and 13 Jbeta reverse. Clones were sequenced by immunoSEQ multiplex PCR, and TCRdb holds only the in-frame ones, with some missing. This table holds more than 95,000 clones, approximately 72% found once. The sample comprised PBMCs. These receptors were collected from a woman aged 70-85 years in good health and CMV-seropositive.

J is TRBJ1-5 and V is TRBV28, with 8 bases aligning to TRBD1. The CDR3 has 13 amino acids. The ends lost 10 bases at V and 4 bases at J; junction bases unmatched: 6. CDR1 MDHEN and CDR2 SYDVKM come from the germline V gene. CDR3 DNA sequence: TGTGCCAAAGACAGGGGTGGAAATCAGCCCCAGCATTTT. This gives the protein CAKDRGGNQPQHF.

The chain couples TRBV9 to TRBJ1-6; 10 bases line up with TRBD1. The CDR3 loop spans 16 amino acids. The J segment lost 6 bases and the V segment lost 7 bases, leaving 10 bases of the junction unmatched. Germline CDR1 and CDR2: SGDLS and YYNGEE. The CDR3 region is CASGEVGDRGNSPLHF. As DNA, the CDR3 is TGTGCCAGCGGCGAAGTCGGGGACAGGGGTAATTCACCCCTCCACTTT.

This clone was seen more than once but under ten times. The chain uses TRBV18 and TRBJ1-1; 9 nucleotides align to TRBD1. The CDR3 covers 15 residues. The V and J ends lost 0 bases and 3 bases, in that order; junction bases with no gene match: 2. Germline V CDR1 and CDR2: KGHSH, LQKENI. CDR3 sequence reads: CASSPPGQGDTEAFF. CDR3 DNA sequence: TGTGCCAGCTCACCACCGGGACAGGGAGACACTGAAGCTTTCTTT.

This clone was counted a single time. V is TRBV2 and J is TRBJ2-3; a weak D match, TRBD1 (5 bases). CDR1 SNHLY and CDR2 FYNNEI come from the germline V gene. This CDR3 has 14 residues. Trimming took 0 bases from V and 9 from J, leaving 13 bases between them. The chain's CDR3 is CASSEALAGRTQYF. DNA of the CDR3: TGTGCCAGCAGTGAAGCGTTGGCAGGGCGCACGCAGTATTTT. Complete variable domain (other parts from reference TRBV2 and TRBJ2-3): EPEVTQTPSHQVTQMGQEVILRCVPISNHLYFYWYRQILGQKVEFLVSFYNNEISEKSEIFDDQFSVERPDGSNFTLKIRSTKLEDSAMYFCASSEALAGRTQYFGPGTRLTVL.

This clone appeared a few times. V usage is TRBV6-6 and J usage is TRBJ2-5; TRBD1 matches at 10 bases. Germline-derived CDR1 and CDR2 are MNHNY and SVGAGI (reference sequence). This CDR3 region has 15 residues. The junction had 3 bases not matched to a gene; V was cut back by 5 bases and J by 0 bases. CDR3 amino acids: CASSGDRGHQETQYF. CDR3 coding DNA: TGTGCCAGCAGTGGGGACAGGGGCCACCAAGAGACCCAGTACTTC.

This clone was picked up one time. This chain connects TRBV7-3 to TRBJ2-1, with 10 bases fitting TRBD2. With 1 base clipped from V and 5 bases from J, the junction kept 2 bases outside the gene matches. The CDR3 extends over 15 amino acids. Germline V CDR1 and CDR2: SGHTA, FQGTGA. CDR3 sequence reads: CASSLRTSGNNEQFF. In DNA form, the CDR3 reads TGTGCCAGCAGCTTAAGGACTAGCGGAAACAATGAGCAGTTCTTC.

The rearrangement joins TRBV5-1 to TRBJ2-5; D uncertain. The CDR3 is 16 residues long. Trimming left V 5 bases short and J 5 bases short, with 22 bases between. Germline V lookup: CDR1 SGHRS, CDR2 YFSETQ. CDR3 sequence: CASSWSLSTLGETQYF. The DNA for the CDR3 is TGCGCCAGCAGTTGGTCCCTATCGACTCTCGGGGAGACCCAGTACTTC.

The chain combines TRBV6-5 with TRBJ2-3; D unresolved. Germline CDR1 and CDR2: MNHEY and SVGAGI. The CDR3 spans 13 residues. With 6 bases removed from V and 0 bases from J, the gap between germline ends came to 7 bases. This CDR3 reads CASRLPSTDTQYF. As DNA, the CDR3 is TGTGCCAGCAGACTCCCTAGCACAGATACGCAGTATTTT.

The chain uses TRBV7-3 and TRBJ2-6; 9 positions match TRBD1. The CDR3 consists of 17 residues. The germline CDR1 and CDR2 sequences are SGHTA and FQGTGA. The J segment lost 0 bases and the V segment lost 6 bases, leaving 6 bases of the junction unmatched. In nucleotides, the CDR3 is TGTGCCAGCAGGAGGACAGGGGTGAGCTCTGGGGCCAACGTCCTGACTTTC. Amino acid sequence: CASRRTGVSSGANVLTF.

There are a few counts of this clone. The chain links TRBV5-1 to TRBJ2-7, with a possible D match to TRBD1 (5 bases). The CDR3 is 15 residues long. Trimming removed 4 bases at V and 1 base at J, with 15 bases between. Per the germline V gene, CDR1 is SGHRS and CDR2 is YFSETQ. The CDR3 sequence is CASSQSSTASYEQYF. The CDR3 coding sequence is TGCGCCAGCAGCCAATCGTCGACAGCATCCTACGAGCAGTACTTC.

The genes are TRBV7-9 and TRBJ1-1; no clear D. Looked up from germline, CDR1 is SEHNR and CDR2 is FQNEAQ (reference sequence). The CDR3 has 12 residues. V gave up 1 base and J gave up 10 bases, with 10 bases separating them. CDR3: CASSLGAEGAFF. The CDR3 region has the DNA TGTGCCAGCAGCTTAGGGGCGGAGGGAGCTTTCTTT.

The chain couples TRBV4-3 to TRBJ2-3, with TRBD2 matching 7 bases. CDR1 is LGHNA and CDR2 is YSLEER in the germline V gene. The J segment lost 4 bases and the V segment lost 0 bases, leaving 7 bases of the junction unmatched. The CDR3 is 16 residues long. As DNA, the CDR3 is TGCGCCAGCAGCCAAGAGTCAGCGGGGTTCGCAGATACGCAGTATTTT. Its protein product is CASSQESAGFADTQYF.

J is TRBJ2-3 and V is TRBV27; D is possibly TRBD2 (6 bases). With 4 bases removed from V and 5 bases from J, the gap between germline ends came to 13 bases. Germline CDR1 reads MNHEY; CDR2 reads SMNVEV (reference sequence). CDR3 length equals 14 residues. Here the CDR3 reads CASSSGLGLDTQYF. The CDR3 DNA reads TGTGCCAGCAGTTCGGGACTGGGACTAGATACGCAGTATTTT.

A note on this clone: The junction departs from the called germline gene at one end, perhaps through a read error. This chain uses TRBV5-1 with TRBJ1-2, with 10 bases aligning to TRBD1. Germline assignment: CDR1 SGHRS and CDR2 YFSETQ. This CDR3 spans 15 amino acids. This CDR3 is CASSWKGQGSYSYTF. CDR3 DNA: TGCGCCAGCAGCTGGAAGGGACAGGGGAGCTATAGCTACACCTTC.